One and the same sample provided the 30 T cell receptor beta chains below, sequenced in a study of OX40 agonist ivuxolimab in advanced cancers. The library was made by the immunoSEQ multiplex PCR assay. TCRdb holds this immuneACCESS table with in-frame rearrangements only. Some clones are missing; in checked studies, unresolved V genes explain under half, and the rest has no known cause. Recorded for this sample are about 48,000 clones; about nine tenths of them occurred a single time. The top ten clonotypes cover less than 8% of the sample. The sample was CD4+ or CD8+ T cells sorted from blood, taken in a trial of the OX40 agonist ivuxolimab. Receptor source: an adult with an advanced solid tumor such as melanoma, head and neck, liver or kidney cancer.

The chain employs TRBV5-1 and TRBJ1-6, with a weak D call TRBD1 (6 bases). Deletions cut 0 bases from V and 7 bases from J, with 11 bases between. In germline, CDR1 is SGHRS, CDR2 YFSETQ. The CDR3 length is 15 residues. CDR3 sequence: CASSLVWGANSPLHF. As DNA, the CDR3 is TGCGCCAGCAGCTTGGTTTGGGGGGCGAATTCACCCCTCCACTTT.

This sequence joins TRBV19 and TRBJ1-3, with D possibly TRBD1 on 6 matching bases. V lost 10 bases and J lost 6, with 19 bases in between. This CDR3 contains 14 residues. CDR1 and CDR2 from the germline V gene are LNHDA and SQIVND (reference sequence). In nucleotides, the CDR3 is TGTGCCACCCACCAAGCGGACAGTGCAAACACCATATATTTT. Its protein is CATHQADSANTIYF.

This chain links TRBV19 with TRBJ2-3; D is possibly TRBD2 (6 bases). The CDR3 extends over 16 amino acids. V was trimmed by 2 bases and J by 2 bases, leaving 14 bases between them. Per germline, CDR1 LNHDA and CDR2 SQIVND (reference sequence). CDR3 DNA sequence: TGTGCCAGTAGTATATCATGGGACTCTCACACAGATACGCAGTATTTT. Protein product: CASSISWDSHTDTQYF.

CDR3 DNA: TGTGCCATCAGTGGGGGACAGGGGACCTCTAACTATGGCTACACCTTC. Protein sequence: CAISGGQGTSNYGYTF. V and J are TRBV10-3 and TRBJ1-2, with TRBD1 matching 10 bases. Germline trimming cut 4 bases from V and 0 bases from J; bases unmatched to any gene: 5. Germline-derived CDR1 and CDR2 are ENHRY and SYGVKD. This CDR3 spans 16 amino acids.

The V call is TRBV7-8, the J call TRBJ2-7; 12 bases align to TRBD2. CDR3 length equals 16 residues. V dropped 4 bases and J dropped 6; count of bases not matched to a gene: 10. Per the germline V gene, CDR1 is SGHVS and CDR2 is FQNEAQ. CDR3 coding DNA: TGTGCCAGCAGCTCCGAGGGGTCTAGCGGGAGGGTCGAGCAGTACTTC. Its protein is CASSSEGSSGRVEQYF.

The J gene is TRBJ2-1, the V gene TRBV7-8; D ambiguous. Looked up from germline, CDR1 is SGHVS and CDR2 is FQNEAQ. The CDR3 contains 18 residues. V gave up 1 base and J gave up 0 bases, with 16 bases separating them. Here the CDR3 DNA reads TGTGCCAGCAGCTTAGGATCGTTGGATCGTAGCTCCTACAATGAGCAGTTCTTC. Translation gives CASSLGSLDRSSYNEQFF.

This clone was counted once. The rearrangement links TRBV5-6 to TRBJ2-2; 12 nucleotides match TRBD2. This CDR3 contains 16 residues. The V and J ends lost 3 bases and 4 bases, in that order; junction bases with no gene match: 4. Germline V lookup: CDR1 SGHDT, CDR2 YYEEEE. CDR3 sequence: CASSWGLAGFTGELFF. CDR3 nucleotide sequence: TGTGCCAGCAGCTGGGGACTAGCGGGCTTCACCGGGGAGCTGTTTTTT.

The chain has TRBV6-5 and TRBJ1-2; tentative D call: TRBD1 (5 bases). Germline values: CDR1 MNHEY, CDR2 SVGAGI. V lost 7 bases and J 1 base, leaving 16 bases between the germline ends. CDR3 length: 15 residues. This CDR3 reads CASTAYGAINYGYTF. The CDR3 DNA reads TGTGCCAGCACCGCGTATGGGGCGATTAACTATGGCTACACCTTC.

V is TRBV7-8 and J is TRBJ2-2; D is undetermined. The CDR3 covers 17 residues. Germline V gene sequence: CDR1 SGHVS, CDR2 FQNEAQ. Between the trimmed V and J ends, which lost 7 bases and 4 bases, there was a span of 22 bases. Written as DNA, the CDR3 is TGTGCCAGCACCAATCCAGCCTCCGACGGTCTCACCGGGGAGCTGTTTTTT. As protein: CASTNPASDGLTGELFF. Filled out from reference TRBV7-8 and TRBJ2-2, the complete variable domain reads GAGVSQSPRYKVAKRGQDVALRCDPISGHVSLFWYQQALGQGPEFLTYFQNEAQLDKSGLPSDRFFAERPEGSVSTLKIQRTQQEDSAVYLCASTNPASDGLTGELFFGEGSRLTVL.

This clone was found a few times. This chain uses TRBV6-5 with TRBJ2-2, with a weak D call TRBD2 (5 bases). In germline, CDR1 is MNHEY, CDR2 SVGAGI. This CDR3 region has 13 residues. V was clipped by 8 bases and J by 7 bases, with 14 bases between them. The CDR3, as DNA: TGTGCCAGCCAAATGCGGGCCTTCGGGGAGCTGTTTTTT. This encodes CASQMRAFGELFF.

The V gene is TRBV28, the J gene TRBJ2-7, with 8 bases identical to TRBD2. The J segment lost 3 bases and the V segment lost 5 bases, leaving 6 bases of the junction unmatched. This CDR3 is 14 amino acids long. CDR1 and CDR2 (germline): MDHEN, SYDVKM. CDR3 in amino acids: CASSPTSGFYEQYF. The DNA of the CDR3 is TGTGCCAGCAGTCCTACTAGCGGATTCTACGAGCAGTACTTC. The whole variable domain, filled in from reference TRBV28 and TRBJ2-7, reads DVKVTQSSRYLVKRTGEKVFLECVQDMDHENMFWYRQDPGLGLRLIYFSYDVKMKEKGDIPEGYSVSREKKERFSLILESASTNQTSMYLCASSPTSGFYEQYFGPGTRLTVT.

This rearrangement joins TRBV19 to TRBJ2-7; TRBD2 is a possible D gene (5 bases). Germline CDR1 and CDR2: LNHDA and SQIVND (reference sequence). The CDR3 is 13 amino acids. Trimming shortened V by 3 bases and J by 1 base, and 7 bases separated the two germline ends. CDR3 nucleotides: TGTGCCAGTAGTATCTCGGGATCCTACGAGCAGTACTTC. Its protein is CASSISGSYEQYF. The variable domain in full, completed from reference TRBV19 and TRBJ2-7, reads DGGITQSPKYLFRKEGQNVTLSCEQNLNHDAMYWYRQDPGQGLRLIYYSQIVNDFQKGDIAEGYSVSREKKESFPLTVTSAQKNPTAFYLCASSISGSYEQYFGPGTRLTVT.

This rearrangement joins TRBV13 to TRBJ1-5; D remains unclear. This CDR3 spans 15 amino acids. CDR1 and CDR2 (germline): PRHDT, FYEKMQ (reference sequence). Trimming removed 5 bases at V and 5 bases at J, with 16 bases between. CDR3 DNA: TGTGCCAGCAGCCGTGGGGAATGGGATGATCAGCCCCAGCATTTT. Its translation: CASSRGEWDDQPQHF.

This clone was picked up one time. The CDR3 DNA reads TGTGCCAGTAGTAGTAGCGGAAGCTCCTACAATGAGCAGTTCTTC. Its protein product is CASSSSGSSYNEQFF. The chain has TRBV19 and TRBJ2-1; D might be TRBD2 (6 bases). The germline V gene has CDR1 LNHDA and CDR2 SQIVND (reference sequence). V dropped 4 bases and J dropped 0 bases, with 10 bases sitting between them. This CDR3 region has 15 residues.

CDR3 bases: TGTGCCAGCAGTCCTACAGGGTTAAGAAAAAACATTCAGTACTTC. Its translation is CASSPTGLRKNIQYF. The chain recombines TRBV28 with TRBJ2-4; tentatively, D is TRBD1 (6 bases). V gave up 5 bases and J gave up 4 bases, with 15 bases separating them. Germline V gene sequence: CDR1 MDHEN, CDR2 SYDVKM. The CDR3 runs 15 residues.

The chain has TRBV19 and TRBJ2-3; D is possibly TRBD1 (5 bases). The CDR3 runs to 14 residues. Trimming pared 5 bases from V and 4 bases from J, leaving 13 bases between. Germline CDR1 LNHDA, CDR2 SQIVND (reference sequence). As DNA, the CDR3 is TGTGCCAGTAGTTTAGGGCTGGGGCCAGATACGCAGTATTTT. Its translation is CASSLGLGPDTQYF.

The chain has TRBV7-3 and TRBJ2-3; 10 nucleotides match TRBD1. V gave up 3 bases and J gave up 5 bases; unmatched junction bases: 5. The CDR3 is 15 amino acids. The V gene's germline CDR1 is SGHTA and CDR2 FQGTGA. As DNA, the CDR3 is TGTGCCAGCAGCTTCTCGGACAGGGGGAAAGATACGCAGTATTTT. Amino acid sequence: CASSFSDRGKDTQYF.

The rearrangement uses TRBV5-6 and TRBJ1-3, with D unclear. The V end was cut by 6 bases, the J end by 0 bases, with 10 bases between. This CDR3 is built from 14 residues. The germline V gene encodes CDR1 SGHDT and CDR2 YYEEEE. CDR3: CASNLQSSGNTIYF. CDR3 DNA: TGTGCCAGCAACCTACAGAGCTCTGGAAACACCATATATTTT.

The gene calls are TRBV9 and TRBJ1-3; D is possibly TRBD1 (5 bases). Germline values: CDR1 SGDLS, CDR2 YYNGEE. The V and J ends lost 0 bases and 1 base respectively, with 5 bases between them. There are 14 residues in the CDR3. The CDR3 DNA reads TGTGCCAGCAGCGTAGCAGGGTCTGGAAACACCATATATTTT. Translating it yields CASSVAGSGNTIYF.

This clone is a singleton in its sample. The gene calls are TRBV4-1 and TRBJ2-3; D remains ambiguous. The CDR3 length is 11 residues. Germline V gives CDR1 MGHRA, CDR2 YSYEKL. V was cut by 6 bases and J by 6 bases, with 7 bases left in between. The CDR3 sequence is CASSKGDTQYF. CDR3 in DNA: TGCGCCAGCAGTAAAGGGGATACGCAGTATTTT.

The chain recombines TRBV27 with TRBJ1-1; D not resolved. The CDR3 runs to 14 residues. Per germline, CDR1 MNHEY and CDR2 SMNVEV (reference sequence). V dropped 2 bases and J dropped 1 base, with 8 bases sitting between them. In nucleotides, the CDR3 is TGTGCCAGCAGTTTAGGATGGGAGAACACTGAAGCTTTCTTT. This gives the protein CASSLGWENTEAFF.

The CDR3 nucleotides are TGTGCCAGCAGTGATCGGGCAGCATACAGATTGAACACTGAAGCTTTCTTT. Residues: CASSDRAAYRLNTEAFF. This chain joins TRBV2 and TRBJ1-1; D not certain. This CDR3 contains 17 residues. Trimming left V 3 bases short and J 0 bases short, with 17 bases between. Germline lookup yields CDR1 SNHLY and CDR2 FYNNEI.

V gene TRBV11-3 combines with J gene TRBJ1-5; the match to TRBD1 covers 7 bases. This CDR3 spans 15 amino acids. CDR1 SGHNT and CDR2 YENEEA come from the germline V gene. J gave up 9 bases and V 1 base, and 9 bases lay outside the gene matches. The CDR3 sequence is CASSLGGGRVVPQHF. CDR3 sequence (DNA): TGTGCCAGCAGCTTAGGAGGGGGCAGGGTAGTGCCCCAGCATTTT.

The chain joins TRBV9 to TRBJ2-3, with TRBD2 as a possible D gene (5 bases). Germline assignment: CDR1 SGDLS and CDR2 YYNGEE. The CDR3 runs 14 residues. Deletions cut 0 bases from V and 5 bases from J, with 10 bases between. The CDR3 bases are TGTGCCAGCAGCGTAGGCGGGTTTAAAGATACGCAGTATTTT. It is translated as CASSVGGFKDTQYF.

The J gene is TRBJ1-1, the V gene TRBV6-1, with TRBD1 matching over 7 bases. CDR3 length: 13 amino acids. Per germline, CDR1 MNHNS and CDR2 SASEGT. With V trimmed by 2 bases and J by 8 bases, 5 bases remained unmatched. The CDR3 loop reads CASSEIGTDEAFF. The DNA for the CDR3 is TGTGCCAGCAGTGAAATAGGGACAGACGAAGCTTTCTTT.

This rearrangement joins TRBV13 to TRBJ1-1; TRBD1 might be the D (5 bases). The germline gives CDR1 PRHDT, CDR2 FYEKMQ (reference sequence). V lost 4 bases and J lost 3, with 12 bases in between. This CDR3 is built from 14 residues. The CDR3 DNA reads as TGTGCCAGCAGCTGGGGGATGGGGGACACTGAAGCTTTCTTT. Translation gives CASSWGMGDTEAFF.

The V and J genes are TRBV4-1 and TRBJ1-4; 9 bases fit TRBD1. The CDR3 runs to 16 residues. From germline, CDR1 is MGHRA and CDR2 YSYEKL. V shed 4 bases, J shed 7 bases, and the junction held 10 bases outside the gene matches. This chain's CDR3 is CASSRSPGQGLEKLFF. The CDR3 DNA reads as TGCGCCAGCAGCCGATCTCCGGGACAGGGACTTGAAAAACTGTTTTTT.

The rearrangement links TRBV28 to TRBJ2-7, with TRBD1 matching over 11 bases. J gave up 2 bases and V 6 bases, and 0 bases lay outside the gene matches. CDR3 length equals 13 residues. Germline loops: CDR1 MDHEN, CDR2 SYDVKM. The CDR3 DNA is TGTGCCAGCAGGGGACAGGGGGCCTACGAGCAGTACTTC. It codes for CASRGQGAYEQYF. Filled out from reference TRBV28 and TRBJ2-7, the complete variable domain reads DVKVTQSSRYLVKRTGEKVFLECVQDMDHENMFWYRQDPGLGLRLIYFSYDVKMKEKGDIPEGYSVSREKKERFSLILESASTNQTSMYLCASRGQGAYEQYFGPGTRLTVT.

This rearrangement joins TRBV7-6 to TRBJ2-2; the match to TRBD2 covers 13 bases. This CDR3 has 19 amino acids. CDR1 and CDR2 (germline): SGHVS, FNYEAQ. Trimming cost V 4 bases and J 3 bases; bases outside gene matches: 11. The CDR3 bases are TGTGCCAGCAGCTCCACACTAGCGGGAGGGCGCGAGGACACCGGGGAGCTGTTTTTT. It translates to CASSSTLAGGREDTGELFF. Together with reference TRBV7-6 and TRBJ2-2, the CDR3 gives the full variable domain: GAGVSQSPRYKVTKRGQDVALRCDPISGHVSLYWYRQALGQGPEFLTYFNYEAQQDKSGLPNDRFSAERPEGSISTLTIQRTEQRDSAMYRCASSSTLAGGREDTGELFFGEGSRLTVL.

The sample holds a few counts of this clone. The rearrangement joins TRBV10-1 to TRBJ2-1; tentative D call: TRBD1 (6 bases). Germline-derived CDR1 and CDR2 are WNHNN and SYGVQD (reference sequence). This CDR3 has 14 residues. Deletions cut 3 bases from V and 9 bases from J, with 15 bases between. The CDR3 loop reads CASSDDQGRSEQFF. DNA of the CDR3: TGCGCCAGCAGTGATGACCAGGGGCGGAGTGAGCAGTTCTTC.